The 24 T cell receptor beta chains listed next were all sequenced from one sample in a study of cytomegalovirus exposure and HLA in healthy donors. The study ran its PCR with 60 Vbeta and 13 Jbeta primers. Assay: immunoSEQ multiplex PCR; the TCRdb copy retains only in-frame clones and omits some. Among some 85,000 clones listed, around four fifths were seen once. The sample was PBMCs. The origin of the receptors is a male donor in good health and CMV-seronegative.

The J gene is TRBJ2-5, the V gene TRBV11-2, with a possible D match to TRBD1 (5 bases). The V end lost 0 bases, the J end lost 0 bases, and 14 bases lay between the germline ends. The CDR3 extends over 17 amino acids. Germline assignment: CDR1 SGHAT and CDR2 FQNNGV. CDR3 protein: CASSLDLGVTYQETQYF. The CDR3, as DNA: TGTGCCAGCAGCTTAGATTTAGGGGTCACCTACCAAGAGACCCAGTACTTC.

V gene TRBV2 combines with J gene TRBJ2-5; D is undetermined. CDR1 and CDR2 from the germline V gene are SNHLY and FYNNEI. The V gene lost 4 bases and the J gene lost 5 bases, with 11 bases spanning the gap. The CDR3 spans 13 residues. The CDR3 region has the DNA TGTGCCAGCAGTGCCCTGAGGCAGGAGACCCAGTACTTC. This encodes CASSALRQETQYF.

J is TRBJ1-2 and V is TRBV9; 8 bases are shared with TRBD1. V lost 4 bases and J lost 6; bases outside the gene matches: 11. This CDR3 contains 15 residues. The germline gives CDR1 SGDLS, CDR2 YYNGEE. CDR3 sequence (DNA): TGTGCCAGCAGCTCTCCAGGGGGCCTTAGCCATGGCTACACCTTC. Translating it yields CASSSPGGLSHGYTF.

The genes are TRBV29-1 and TRBJ1-1, with a tentative D call TRBD1 (5 bases). The CDR3 totals 13 residues. V was pared by 7 bases and J by 6 bases, with 18 bases between. Germline V gene data show CDR1 as SQVTM and CDR2 as ANQGSEA. CDR3: CSATTDLGAEAFF. CDR3 nucleotide sequence: TGCAGCGCTACGACAGATCTTGGGGCTGAAGCTTTCTTT. Using reference TRBV29-1 and TRBJ1-1 for the parts outside the CDR3, the full variable domain is SAVISQKPSRDICQRGTSLTIQCQVDSQVTMMFWYRQQPGQSLTLIATANQGSEATYESGFVIDKFPISRPNLTFSTLTVSNMSPEDSSIYLCSATTDLGAEAFFGQGTRLTVV.

The chain carries TRBV28 and TRBJ1-2, with D tentatively TRBD1 (5 bases). CDR1 is MDHEN and CDR2 is SYDVKM in the germline V gene. The CDR3 totals 12 residues. Trimming removed 6 bases at V and 4 bases at J, with 9 bases between. The CDR3 coding sequence is TGTGCCAGCAGGAGCAGGGTCTATGGCTACACCTTC. Translating it yields CASRSRVYGYTF.

This clone was seen a handful of times. The CDR3: CASSQGRLTYEQYF. As DNA, the CDR3 is TGCGCCAGCAGCCAAGGCAGGCTAACCTACGAGCAGTACTTC. V usage is TRBV4-3 and J usage is TRBJ2-7; D is ambiguous. The ends were cut back, 1 base at V and 2 bases at J, with 9 bases in the middle. This CDR3 comprises 14 residues. Germline V gene lookup returns CDR1 LGHNA and CDR2 YSLEER.

This clone appeared a single time. The chain joins TRBV9 to TRBJ1-2, with 7 bases identical to TRBD1. This CDR3 spans 17 amino acids. Germline V gives CDR1 SGDLS, CDR2 YYNGEE. V was clipped by 2 bases and J by 7 bases; unmatched bases: 17. CDR3 nucleotides: TGTGCCAGCAGCGTTGGCGGGACAGCTGTAACGGACGGTGGCTACACCTTC. Amino acids: CASSVGGTAVTDGGYTF.

The chain has TRBV18 and TRBJ2-1; weak D call: TRBD2 (7 bases). In germline, CDR1 is KGHSH, CDR2 LQKENI. Between the trimmed V and J ends, which lost 4 bases and 8 bases, there was a span of 18 bases. The CDR3 loop spans 15 amino acids. This CDR3 reads CASSLVLRGGDEQFF. The CDR3 DNA follows: TGTGCCAGCTCACTTGTACTCAGGGGAGGGGATGAGCAGTTCTTC.

The chain has TRBV7-8 and TRBJ2-7; 10 bases match TRBD2. With 4 bases clipped from V and 7 bases from J, the junction kept 7 bases outside the gene matches. Germline assignment: CDR1 SGHVS and CDR2 FQNEAQ. The CDR3 sequence is 14 residues long. CDR3 residues: CASSSGTSVREQYF. The CDR3 nucleotides read TGTGCCAGCAGCTCCGGGACTAGCGTTCGAGAGCAGTACTTC.

The chain employs TRBV5-1 and TRBJ1-2; D remains unclear. Trimming stripped 5 bases from V and 6 bases from J, with 17 bases between. This CDR3 region has 14 residues. Germline CDR1 is SGHRS and CDR2 is YFSETQ. The CDR3 nucleotides read TGCGCCAGCAGGGAGACCTACCGGATGAATGGCTACACCTTC. Translating gives CASRETYRMNGYTF.

V usage is TRBV7-9 and J usage is TRBJ1-1; D unclear. This CDR3 contains 14 residues. Germline V gives CDR1 SEHNR, CDR2 FQNEAQ (reference sequence). The ends were cut back, 5 bases at V and 1 base at J, with 11 bases in the middle. The CDR3 sequence: CASSLGDTNTEAFF. The CDR3 DNA reads TGTGCCAGCAGCCTGGGTGACACGAACACTGAAGCTTTCTTT.

V and J are TRBV18 and TRBJ2-7; 9 positions match TRBD2. This CDR3 comprises 14 residues. The V gene's germline CDR1 is KGHSH and CDR2 LQKENI. The V segment lost 3 bases and the J segment 7 bases; nucleotides outside the gene matches: 7. The chain's CDR3 is CASSPGLAAGEQYF. In nucleotides, the CDR3 is TGTGCCAGCTCACCGGGACTAGCTGCGGGAGAGCAGTACTTC.

This clone turned up a few times. CDR3 amino acids: CASSPQDRDQPQHF. DNA of the CDR3: TGTGCCAGCTCACCCCAGGACAGGGATCAGCCCCAGCATTTT. The V and J genes are TRBV18 and TRBJ1-5; 8 bases are a match to TRBD1. CDR3 length: 14 residues. From germline, CDR1 is KGHSH and CDR2 LQKENI. V lost 3 bases and J lost 5; bases outside the gene matches: 3.

This clone was counted between two and nine times. The chain has TRBV6-1 and TRBJ1-4; D is uncertain. This CDR3 comprises 15 residues. Germline V lookup: CDR1 MNHNS, CDR2 SASEGT. Deletions cut 3 bases from V and 10 bases from J, with 18 bases between. The CDR3 here is CASSEVFGGFAKLFF. Written as DNA, the CDR3 is TGTGCCAGCAGTGAGGTTTTTGGAGGGTTCGCAAAACTGTTTTTT.

The chain combines TRBV5-1 with TRBJ1-1, with a possible D match to TRBD1 (6 bases). Per the germline V gene, CDR1 is SGHRS and CDR2 is YFSETQ. V dropped 0 bases and J dropped 7 bases, with 13 bases sitting between them. CDR3 length: 14 residues. As DNA, the CDR3 is TGCGCCAGCAGCTTGGGACAGGCCAGACATGAAGCTTTCTTT. It yields the protein CASSLGQARHEAFF. Looking up the rest from reference TRBV5-1 and TRBJ1-1 gives the full variable domain: KAGVTQTPRYLIKTRGQQVTLSCSPISGHRSVSWYQQTPGQGLQFLFEYFSETQRNKGNFPGRFSGRQFSNSRSEMNVSTLELGDSALYLCASSLGQARHEAFFGQGTRLTVV.

This clone has more than one count but fewer than ten. The chain is built from TRBV18 and TRBJ1-2; 7 bases align to TRBD1. CDR1 KGHSH and CDR2 LQKENI come from the germline V gene. The CDR3 spans 14 residues. Trimming cost V 2 bases and J 10 bases; bases outside gene matches: 10. CDR3 amino acids: CASSPRGPGGNYTF. CDR3 coding DNA: TGTGCCAGCTCACCAAGGGGCCCAGGGGGTAACTACACCTTC.

In its sample, this clone was seen a few times. V is TRBV6-1 and J is TRBJ2-5, with TRBD1 matching 10 bases. The length of the CDR3 is 15 residues. The J segment lost 5 bases and the V segment lost 1 base, leaving 4 bases of the junction unmatched. Per germline, CDR1 MNHNS and CDR2 SASEGT. CDR3 nucleotide sequence: TGTGCCAGCAGTGAAGTGACAGGGGGCAGGGAGACCCAGTACTTC. It is translated as CASSEVTGGRETQYF.

In this sample, this clone turned up a few times. The V and J genes are TRBV6-6 and TRBJ1-5; 10 nucleotides agree with TRBD1. The trim removed 2 bases at V and 5 bases at J, leaving 6 bases unmatched. Per germline, CDR1 MNHNY and CDR2 SVGAGI (reference sequence). CDR3 length: 16 residues. CDR3 sequence (DNA): TGTGCCAGCAGTTACACAGGGACAGGGGTTTATCAGCCCCAGCATTTT. Translation gives CASSYTGTGVYQPQHF.

V usage is TRBV5-5 and J usage is TRBJ1-5, with a tentative D call TRBD1 (5 bases). The CDR3 runs 14 residues. Germline V gene sequence: CDR1 SGHKS, CDR2 YYEKEE (reference sequence). Trimming took 4 bases from V and 5 from J, leaving 13 bases between them. The chain's CDR3 is CASSPQTEYQPQHF. DNA of the CDR3: TGTGCCAGCAGCCCACAGACAGAGTATCAGCCCCAGCATTTT.

The V call is TRBV29-1, the J call TRBJ2-3, with 7 bases matching TRBD2. The CDR3 contains 13 residues. Losses at the gene ends were 5 bases for V and 4 bases for J; bases not matched to a gene: 6. Per the germline V gene, CDR1 is SQVTM and CDR2 is ANQGSEA. For the CDR3, the DNA is TGCAGCGTTTTAAGCAGCGGGGCAGATACGCAGTATTTT. As protein: CSVLSSGADTQYF.

The rearrangement links TRBV4-1 to TRBJ2-5; TRBD1 is a possible D gene (5 bases). This CDR3 has 16 residues. V lost 2 bases to trimming and J lost 2 bases, with 15 bases between them. In germline, CDR1 is MGHRA, CDR2 YSYEKL. CDR3 nucleotides: TGCGCCAGCAGCCAACCCCCAGGGCTGAATCAAGAGACCCAGTACTTC. As protein: CASSQPPGLNQETQYF.

As for this clone: A read error may account for a junction end that differs from germline. The rearrangement links TRBV27 to TRBJ2-7; 8 nucleotides match TRBD1. The CDR3 runs 13 residues. Germline V gene data show CDR1 as MNHEY and CDR2 as SMNVEV (reference sequence). The CDR3 DNA follows: TGTGCCAGCAGTCCCTCGGACAGGGAGCGACTAGACTTC. Translated: CASSPSDRERLDF.

V usage is TRBV5-6 and J usage is TRBJ1-5; possible D gene TRBD1, 5 bases. CDR1 and CDR2 from the germline V gene are SGHDT and YYEEEE. The CDR3 is 16 amino acids. The ends were cut back, 1 base at V and 4 bases at J, with 15 bases in the middle. In nucleotides, the CDR3 is TGTGCCAGCAGCTTGTTGGCCGGGGGTTTAAATCAGCCCCAGCATTTT. This translates into CASSLLAGGLNQPQHF.

The V and J genes are TRBV6-5 and TRBJ2-2; 8 bases are shared with TRBD2. V shed 7 bases, J shed 7 bases, and the junction held 11 bases outside the gene matches. CDR1 is MNHEY and CDR2 is SVGAGI in the germline V gene. This CDR3 comprises 15 residues. The CDR3 region is CASTPGGAGNGELFF. For the CDR3, the DNA is TGTGCCAGCACCCCCGGGGGGGCTGGGAACGGGGAGCTGTTTTTT.